Shown below are 20 T cell receptor beta chains from a single sample sequenced in a study of T-cell memory formation after mild COVID-19. TCRdb independently ran MiXCR on the 5' RACE reads; one entry per CDR3 protein. The sample shows roughly 410,000 distinct CDR3 sequences, 20% to 30% of them seen only once. Material for sequencing was PBMCs or a T cell subset sorted from them (not recorded which). Every receptor here comes from an adult woman who had mild COVID-19 (a few samples of this study predate the infection). Cell type and time point are not known.

This clonotype was counted between two and nine times. The rearrangement links TRBV3-1 to TRBJ2-1; 7 bases are shared with TRBD2. The junction had 5 bases not matched to a gene; V was cut back by 6 bases and J by 9 bases. The length of the CDR3 is 12 residues. Germline CDR1 is LGHDT and CDR2 is YNNKEL (reference sequence). CDR3 in DNA: TGTGCCAGCAGTCTTATAGCGGGTGAGCAGTTCTTC. Translating it yields CASSLIAGEQFF.

The chain joins TRBV30 to TRBJ1-1; TRBD1 is a possible D gene (6 bases). The V end lost 0 bases, the J end lost 5 bases, and 16 bases lay between the germline ends. Per the germline V gene, CDR1 is GTSNPN and CDR2 is SVGIG (reference sequence). The CDR3 sequence is 15 residues long. The CDR3 DNA follows: TGTGCCTGGAGTGTACGAACAGGGACTAAAACTGAAGCTTTCTTT. Protein sequence: CAWSVRTGTKTEAFF.

The gene calls are TRBV30 and TRBJ2-1; 8 positions match TRBD2. The CDR3 spans 11 residues. CDR1 is GTSNPN, CDR2 SVGIG, per germline (reference sequence). The junction had 3 bases not matched to a gene; V was cut back by 5 bases and J by 9 bases. The DNA for the CDR3 is TGTGCCTGGTTCACTAGCGGTGAGCAGTTCTTC. Its protein is CAWFTSGEQFF.

This clonotype was detected only a few times. J is TRBJ2-5 and V is TRBV5-1, with 9 bases identical to TRBD1. Trimming at V came to 2 bases and at J to 7 bases, leaving 12 bases not matched to a gene. The germline V gene has CDR1 SGHRS and CDR2 YFSETQ. The CDR3 is 16 amino acids. CDR3 amino acids: CASSFLRWDREATQYF. The CDR3 DNA reads TGCGCCAGCAGCTTCCTCCGTTGGGACAGGGAAGCGACCCAGTACTTC.

This clonotype was seen a handful of times. The rearrangement links TRBV7-9 to TRBJ2-3; 15 bases align to TRBD2. CDR3 length: 16 amino acids. Looked up from germline, CDR1 is SEHNR and CDR2 is FQNEAQ (reference sequence). Trimming at V came to 5 bases and at J to 5 bases, leaving 5 bases not matched to a gene. CDR3 in amino acids: CASSHGLAGGGDTQYF. The DNA of the CDR3 is TGTGCCAGCAGCCACGGACTAGCGGGAGGGGGAGATACGCAGTATTTT.

The chain recombines TRBV4-1 with TRBJ1-4; 11 bases line up with TRBD1. Germline CDR1 reads MGHRA; CDR2 reads YSYEKL. The V and J ends lost 1 base and 5 bases, in that order; junction bases with no gene match: 3. The CDR3 runs 16 residues. The CDR3 is CASSQGTGGNNEKLFF. In DNA form, the CDR3 reads TGCGCCAGCAGCCAAGGGACAGGGGGCAACAATGAAAAACTGTTTTTT.

This chain uses TRBV5-1 with TRBJ2-1; possibly TRBD1 for D (6 bases). The V end lost 0 bases, the J end lost 4 bases, and 14 bases lay between the germline ends. In germline, CDR1 is SGHRS, CDR2 YFSETQ. This CDR3 is 16 amino acids long. CDR3 DNA sequence: TGCGCCAGCAGCTTGGATGACAGGTTCCAATACAATGAGCAGTTCTTC. Its translation: CASSLDDRFQYNEQFF.

J is TRBJ2-5 and V is TRBV7-8; TRBD1 matches at 8 bases. The CDR3 loop spans 20 amino acids. After removal of 6 bases from V and 0 bases from J, the junction contained 21 bases not matched to a gene. Germline loops: CDR1 SGHVS, CDR2 FQNEAQ. CDR3 nucleotides: TGTGCCAGCAGTCCTACACCGGGGACAGGTGATTTCTTTTACCAAGAGACCCAGTACTTC. Translating it yields CASSPTPGTGDFFYQETQYF.

This clonotype was seen more than once but under ten times. The chain's CDR3 is CASSPRDAAYEQYF. Here the CDR3 DNA reads TGTGCCAGCTCACCTCGGGACGCTGCCTACGAGCAGTACTTC. The J gene is TRBJ2-7, the V gene TRBV18; the D gene could be TRBD1 or TRBD2 (5 bases each). V was cut by 3 bases and J by 2 bases, with 11 bases left in between. The length of the CDR3 is 14 residues. CDR1 is KGHSH, CDR2 LQKENI, per germline.

This clonotype was counted ten times or more. V is TRBV5-1 and J is TRBJ2-1, with 7 bases lining up with TRBD2. Germline trimming cut 4 bases from V and 0 bases from J; bases unmatched to any gene: 1. The germline gives CDR1 SGHRS, CDR2 YFSETQ. The CDR3 covers 14 residues. CDR3 residues: CASSGGSSYNEQFF. The CDR3 nucleotides read TGCGCCAGCAGCGGCGGGAGCTCCTACAATGAGCAGTTCTTC.

This clonotype has a count of ten or more. The V gene is TRBV7-3, the J gene TRBJ2-3; TRBD1 matches 8 bases. After removal of 5 bases from V and 1 base from J, the junction contained 2 bases not matched to a gene. Germline V gene data show CDR1 as SGHTA and CDR2 as FQGTGA. The length of the CDR3 is 14 residues. The CDR3 bases are TGTGCCAGCAGCCTGACAGGGGGCACAGATACGCAGTATTTT. Amino acids: CASSLTGGTDTQYF.

The J gene is TRBJ1-1, the V gene TRBV3-1; D gene unclear. The CDR3 has 16 amino acids. V lost 3 bases to trimming and J lost 1 base, with 15 bases between them. Per germline, CDR1 LGHDT and CDR2 YNNKEL (reference sequence). Here the CDR3 DNA reads TGTGCCAGCAGCCAGACCATGACCCCGGAGAACACTGAAGCTTTCTTT. Its translation: CASSQTMTPENTEAFF.

V gene TRBV6-2 or TRBV6-3 combines with J gene TRBJ2-3, with 7 positions matching TRBD2. The CDR3 runs to 15 residues. J lost 5 bases, V lost 0 bases, and 5 bases had no gene match. CDR1 is MNHEY and CDR2 is SVGEGT in the germline V gene. The CDR3, as DNA: TGTGCCAGCAGTTACTCGAAAGTAGCGGGAGATACGCAGTATTTT. Translation: CASSYSKVAGDTQYF.

V gene TRBV29-1 combines with J gene TRBJ2-3; D is ambiguous. Per the germline V gene, CDR1 is SQVTM and CDR2 is ANQGSEA. This CDR3 is 13 amino acids long. Trimming took off 3 bases at V and 3 bases at J, with 10 bases between the two ends. The CDR3 DNA is TGCAGCGTTGAGTATAAAGGGACAGATACGCAGTATTTT. Protein product: CSVEYKGTDTQYF.

The chain has TRBV9 and TRBJ2-3; perhaps TRBD1 as D (5 bases). The CDR3 consists of 15 residues. In germline, CDR1 is SGDLS, CDR2 YYNGEE. Trimming left V 0 bases short and J 6 bases short, with 14 bases between. CDR3 sequence: CASSVAPSRADTQYF. As DNA, the CDR3 is TGTGCCAGCAGCGTAGCCCCCAGCAGGGCGGATACGCAGTATTTT.

The chain recombines TRBV7-2 with TRBJ2-7; D perhaps matches TRBD2 (6 bases). The CDR3 has 16 residues. The V gene lost 5 bases and the J gene lost 4 bases, with 21 bases spanning the gap. The germline CDR1 and CDR2 sequences are SGHTA and FQGNSA. The CDR3, as DNA: TGTGCCAGCAGCCCGTCATTCCCGGGACTCAATTACGAGCAGTACTTC. It yields the protein CASSPSFPGLNYEQYF.

This clonotype was seen many times. The chain has TRBV6-5 and TRBJ2-5; no clear D. The length of the CDR3 is 17 residues. Trimming took 6 bases from V and 2 from J, leaving 22 bases between them. Germline CDR1 and CDR2: MNHEY and SVGAGI. CDR3 DNA sequence: TGTGCCAGCAGGAAGACCATCGGTCGGTCGGTTCAAGAGACCCAGTACTTC. Its translation is CASRKTIGRSVQETQYF.

Concerning this clonotype itself: Being one base from a much bigger clone, this may be a read error. The chain recombines TRBV5-4 with TRBJ2-1; 7 positions match TRBD2. Germline V lookup: CDR1 SGHNT, CDR2 YYREEE (reference sequence). This CDR3 has 15 amino acids. The CDR3 region has the DNA TGTGCCAGCAGCCCGACTAGCACCCCCTACACTGAGCAGTTCTTC. The encoded protein is CASSPTSTPYTEQFF.

The chain couples TRBV4-1 to TRBJ2-5; D not certain. V lost 2 bases to trimming and J lost 0 bases, with 10 bases between them. CDR1 MGHRA and CDR2 YSYEKL come from the germline V gene. The CDR3 totals 15 residues. CDR3: CASSQLGLYQETQYF. The CDR3 nucleotides read TGCGCCAGCAGCCAATTAGGCCTGTACCAAGAGACCCAGTACTTC.

This clonotype was observed a handful of times. The rearrangement links TRBV11-2 to TRBJ2-7, with D perhaps matching TRBD2 (7 bases). The CDR3 has 16 amino acids. The V and J ends lost 0 bases and 10 bases respectively, with 22 bases between them. Germline CDR1 reads SGHAT; CDR2 reads FQNNGV. CDR3 nucleotides: TGTGCCAGCAGCTTAGAGGGCGGGGGCTCCCCCTTAGGACAGTACTTC. As protein: CASSLEGGGSPLGQYF.